These T cell receptor beta chains were read from a single sample in a study of shared T cell receptors in the human thymus. Libraries were prepared by immunoSEQ multiplex PCR; TCRdb keeps only in-frame clonotypes and omits some of them. This table holds hundreds of thousands of clones, approximately 90% found once. This same sample was also taken into another study, of human thymus T cells.

Sequencing used thymocytes. The receptors stem from a boy in the first two years of life with a congenital heart defect. CDR3s include the opening cysteine and the closing phenylalanine or tryptophan. Each record gives: J gene, clone size, V gene, D gene, CDR3 protein, CDR3 DNA. D genes are given only for firm matches. Some rows have no size entry. The others give once, few or many, or a class for an expanded clone.

TRBJ1-2 | NA | TRBV18 | TRBD1 | CASSPTGTDYGYTF | TGTGCCAGCTCACCGACAGGGACAGACTATGGCTACACCTTC
TRBJ1-5 | NA | TRBV30 | NA | CAWSPPRDYSNQPQHF | TGTGCCTGGAGTCCCCCGCGGGATTATAGCAATCAGCCCCAGCATTTT
TRBJ1-5 | NA | TRBV5-8 | NA | CASSSGRLGARNQPQHF | TGTGCCAGCAGCTCGGGGCGGTTGGGGGCAAGAAATCAGCCCCAGCATTTT
TRBJ2-7 | NA | TRBV10-3 | NA | CAISMGVSYEQYF | TGTGCCATCAGTATGGGAGTGTCCTACGAGCAGTACTTC
TRBJ2-7 | NA | TRBV19 | NA | CASSIGQGFSYEQYF | TGTGCCAGTAGTATAGGGCAGGGGTTCTCCTACGAGCAGTACTTC
TRBJ2-7 | NA | TRBV10-3 | TRBD2 | CAISERSGGGDDYEQYF | TGTGCCATCAGTGAGCGGAGCGGGGGGGGCGACGACTACGAGCAGTACTTC
TRBJ2-7 | NA | TRBV27 | TRBD2 | CASSLSYGRDYEQYF | TGTGCCAGCAGTTTATCGTACGGGAGGGACTACGAGCAGTACTTC
TRBJ1-5 | once | TRBV6-1 | TRBD1 | CASSEADRGGERGIPLSNQPQHF | TGTGCCAGCAGTGAAGCGGACAGGGGAGGGGAGAGAGGGATTCCTCTTAGCAATCAGCCCCAGCATTTT
TRBJ2-6 | NA | TRBV11-2 | NA | CASSPTSGANVLTF | TGTGCCAGCAGCCCGACTTCTGGGGCCAACGTCCTGACTTTC
TRBJ2-1 | NA | TRBV4-1 | TRBD2 | CASSQDRTSGRAGNEQFF | TGCGCCAGCAGCCAAGATCGGACTAGCGGGAGGGCCGGGAATGAGCAGTTCTTC
TRBJ2-3 | NA | TRBV19 | TRBD1 | CASSIRTGGPEPTDTQYF | TGTGCCAGTAGTATAAGGACAGGGGGCCCCGAACCCACAGATACGCAGTATTTT
TRBJ1-2 | NA | TRBV28 | NA | CASSLEATYGYTF | TGTGCCAGCAGTTTAGAGGCAACCTATGGCTACACCTTC
TRBJ2-7 | NA | TRBV11-2 | NA | CASSDKYEQYF | TGTGCCAGCAGCGACAAATACGAGCAGTACTTC
TRBJ1-6 | NA | TRBV2 | NA | CASSEEGAANSPLHF | TGTGCCAGCAGTGAAGAAGGGGCAGCTAATTCACCCCTCCACTTT
TRBJ1-2 | NA | TRBV7-9 | NA | CASSPPRAVGYGYTF | TGTGCCAGCAGCCCCCCCCGAGCCGTCGGCTATGGCTACACCTTC
TRBJ2-3 | once | TRBV14 | TRBD2 | CASSQDDGGRADTQYF | TGTGCCAGCAGCCAAGATGATGGAGGGAGGGCGGATACGCAGTATTTT
TRBJ1-3 | once | TRBV19 | NA | CASSLDSTFSGNTIYF | TGTGCCAGTAGTCTCGACAGCACGTTCTCTGGAAACACCATATATTTT
TRBJ2-1 | NA | TRBV30 | NA | CAWSVRERTRNGHEQFF | TGTGCCTGGAGTGTACGTGAACGAACTAGGAATGGGCATGAGCAGTTCTTC
TRBJ2-7 | NA | TRBV30 | TRBD2 | CAWSVLGTTARYEQYF | TGCGCCTGGAGTGTTCTCGGGACTACGGCTAGGTACGAGCAGTACTTC
TRBJ2-7 | NA | TRBV7-2 | NA | CASSPGHLYEQYF | TGTGCCAGCAGCCCTGGACACCTCTACGAGCAGTACTTC
TRBJ2-3 | NA | TRBV27 | NA | CASSSRRGRTDTQYF | TGTGCCAGCAGTTCCCGGAGGGGGCGCACAGATACGCAGTATTTT
TRBJ1-2 | once | TRBV19 | TRBD1 | CASSIWGQDPENYGYTF | TGTGCCAGTAGTATATGGGGACAGGATCCTGAAAACTATGGCTACACCTTC
TRBJ1-2 | NA | TRBV28 | NA | CASTPGGGLYNYGYTF | TGTGCCAGCACTCCAGGAGGAGGGCTATATAACTATGGCTACACCTTC
TRBJ2-3 | NA | TRBV14 | NA | CASSQAPNRETSTDTQYF | TGTGCCAGCAGCCAGGCGCCAAATCGGGAGACTAGCACAGATACGCAGTATTTT
TRBJ2-7 | NA | TRBV19 | TRBD1 | CASTHRRDRTYEQYF | TGTGCCAGTACCCACCGCCGGGACAGAACCTACGAGCAGTACTTC
TRBJ2-7 | NA | TRBV7-9 | NA | CASSVRKHPGQTLSYEQYF | TGTGCCAGCAGCGTGCGAAAGCACCCGGGACAAACCCTTTCCTACGAGCAGTACTTC